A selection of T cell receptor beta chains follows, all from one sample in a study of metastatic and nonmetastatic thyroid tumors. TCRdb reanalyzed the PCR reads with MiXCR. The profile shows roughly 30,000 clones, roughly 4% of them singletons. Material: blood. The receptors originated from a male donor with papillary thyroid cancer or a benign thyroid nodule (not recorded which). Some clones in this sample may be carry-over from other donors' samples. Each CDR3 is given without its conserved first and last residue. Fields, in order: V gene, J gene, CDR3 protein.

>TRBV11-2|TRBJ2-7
ASSLEAGATYEQY
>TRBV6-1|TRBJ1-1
ASGDGNTEAF
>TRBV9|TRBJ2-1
ASSERQGALYEQF
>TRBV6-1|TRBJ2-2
ASRISGQGTGELF
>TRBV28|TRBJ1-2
ASTPTPFTTGDYGYT
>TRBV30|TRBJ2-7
AWSVGGDTEQY
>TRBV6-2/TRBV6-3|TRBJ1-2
ASSRQRDYGYT
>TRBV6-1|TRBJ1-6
ASSGPGRSPLH
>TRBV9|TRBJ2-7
ASSVGTSGHYEQY
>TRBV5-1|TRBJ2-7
ASSLTVRGAAYEQY
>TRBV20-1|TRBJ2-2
SARGQAGELF
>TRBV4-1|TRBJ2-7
ASSQGTGATYEQY
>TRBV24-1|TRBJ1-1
ATSGQRDTEAF
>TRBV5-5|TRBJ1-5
ASTLHGFNQPQH
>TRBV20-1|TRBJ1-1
SALWGINTEAF
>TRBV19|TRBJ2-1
ASSVACYNEQF
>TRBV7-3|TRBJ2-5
ASSSYGPQETQY
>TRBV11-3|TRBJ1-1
ASSFGSNTGAF
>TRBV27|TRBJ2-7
ASRPSGGPYEQY
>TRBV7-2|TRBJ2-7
ASTLGGPACEQY
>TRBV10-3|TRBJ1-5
AISESEGPKPQH
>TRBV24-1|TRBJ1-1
ATSRGSGINTEAF
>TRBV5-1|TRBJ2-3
AGSPTGMPYTQY
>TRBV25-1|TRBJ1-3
ASSSDRGGNTIY
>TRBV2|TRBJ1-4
ASSSGGREKLF
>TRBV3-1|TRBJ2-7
ASSLSPTSGSLN
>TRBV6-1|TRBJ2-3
ASSELGGTDTQY
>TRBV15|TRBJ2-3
ATSRDQDTQY
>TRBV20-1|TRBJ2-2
SAQYGGQSTTGELF
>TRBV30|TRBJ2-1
AWSGRGGRHNEQF
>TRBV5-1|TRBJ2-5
ASSSNRGETQY
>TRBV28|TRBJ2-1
AIWDPAKYNEQF
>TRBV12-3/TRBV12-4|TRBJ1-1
ASSLWGGTEAF
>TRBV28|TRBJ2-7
ASSPGRMPYEQY
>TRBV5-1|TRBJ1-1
ASTLNLGDTEAF
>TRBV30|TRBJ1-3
AGRGVSGNTIY
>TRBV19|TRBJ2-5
ASSNGAAGGGETQY
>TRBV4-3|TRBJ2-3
ASSQENRFTDTQY
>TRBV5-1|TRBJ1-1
ASSGGGGQGAWNTEAF
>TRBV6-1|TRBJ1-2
ASRADGYT
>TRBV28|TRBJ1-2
ASSTSGGYT
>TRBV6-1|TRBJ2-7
ASSGTGGYEQY
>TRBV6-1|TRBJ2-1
ASSEIYNEQF
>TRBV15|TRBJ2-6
ASSRDGDRVNVLT
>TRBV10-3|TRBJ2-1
AISESNEQF
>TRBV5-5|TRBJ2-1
ASSLAPRGSNEQF
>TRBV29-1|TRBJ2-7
SAGTSASEQY
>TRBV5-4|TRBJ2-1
ASSSPSFGTEQF